One and the same sample provided the 9 T cell receptor beta chains below, sequenced in a study of chemoradiotherapy in HPV16-positive cancers. Repertoires were generated with immunoSEQ multiplex PCR, while TCRdb's copy carries only in-frame clones and drops some. The table includes 15,000 to 20,000 clones, around 92% detected once. The material sequenced was blood, taken from a patient who underwent chemoradiotherapy. Receptors originate from a human donor with HPV-associated anogenital cancer.

The chain uses TRBV9 and TRBJ1-3, with 10 positions matching TRBD1. Germline V gene lookup returns CDR1 SGDLS and CDR2 YYNGEE. The CDR3 contains 16 residues. The trim removed 0 bases at V and 0 bases at J, leaving 0 bases unmatched. The CDR3 sequence is CASSVGTGGSGNTIYF. In DNA form, the CDR3 reads TGTGCCAGCAGCGTAGGGACAGGGGGCTCTGGAAACACCATATATTTT.

This chain uses TRBV2 with TRBJ2-7; TRBD2 is a possible D gene (5 bases). The ends were cut back, 1 base at V and 1 base at J, with 11 bases in the middle. Germline V gene lookup returns CDR1 SNHLY and CDR2 FYNNEI. CDR3 length: 15 residues. The CDR3, as DNA: TGTGCCAGCAGTGAAGTAACACGGGGATCCTACGAGCAGTACTTC. Encoded protein: CASSEVTRGSYEQYF.

Written as DNA, the CDR3 is TGCGCCAGCAGCCTAGGGGGCACAGATACGCAGTATTTT. This gives the protein CASSLGGTDTQYF. The rearrangement links TRBV5-1 to TRBJ2-3; possible D gene TRBD1, 5 bases. Germline assignment: CDR1 SGHRS and CDR2 YFSETQ. V lost 4 bases to trimming and J lost 1 base, with 7 bases between them. The CDR3 has 13 residues.

V and J are TRBV10-2 and TRBJ1-1, with D possibly being TRBD1 (6 bases). CDR1 and CDR2 from the germline V gene are WSHSY and SAAADI. Trimming pared 8 bases from V and 7 bases from J, leaving 14 bases between. The CDR3 runs 12 residues. This CDR3 is CASGTTRGEAFF. The CDR3, as DNA: TGCGCCAGCGGGACAACCCGTGGTGAAGCTTTCTTT.

The chain recombines TRBV19 with TRBJ1-3; D is unresolved. The length of the CDR3 is 13 residues. CDR1 is LNHDA and CDR2 is SQIVND in the germline V gene (reference sequence). V was pared by 2 bases and J by 2 bases, with 4 bases between. The CDR3 region is CASSISTGNTIYF. Here the CDR3 DNA reads TGTGCCAGTAGTATAAGTACTGGAAACACCATATATTTT.

The V and J genes are TRBV15 and TRBJ1-2, with D possibly matching TRBD1 (6 bases). The CDR3 has 14 residues. Germline CDR1 is LNHNV and CDR2 is YYDKDF (reference sequence). Between the trimmed V and J ends, which lost 0 bases and 3 bases, there was a span of 8 bases. CDR3 nucleotides: TGTGCCACCAGCAGAGATAGGGGGGACTATGGCTACACCTTC. Translated: CATSRDRGDYGYTF.

The chain has TRBV28 and TRBJ2-7; 9 bases align to TRBD2. There are 17 residues in the CDR3. Losses at the gene ends were 4 bases for V and 9 bases for J; bases not matched to a gene: 19. Looked up from germline, CDR1 is MDHEN and CDR2 is SYDVKM. CDR3 coding DNA: TGTGCCAGCAGTTCATATTCCCTCGCTAGCGGGGAAGGATCGCAGTACTTC. It is translated as CASSSYSLASGEGSQYF.

V and J are TRBV28 and TRBJ2-7; D remains unclear. CDR3 size: 12 residues. The V end lost 6 bases, the J end lost 4 bases, and 10 bases lay between the germline ends. Germline CDR1 MDHEN, CDR2 SYDVKM. The CDR3 DNA reads as TGTGCCAGCAGAACCCACAGTTACGAGCAGTACTTC. Its translation is CASRTHSYEQYF.

The chain is built from TRBV28 and TRBJ1-1; 12 bases are a match to TRBD1. V was pared by 5 bases and J by 6 bases, with 7 bases of the junction left unmatched. This CDR3 contains 15 residues. CDR1 and CDR2 (germline): MDHEN, SYDVKM. CDR3 loop: CASSEWDRGLSEAFF. The DNA for the CDR3 is TGTGCCAGCAGTGAGTGGGACAGGGGGCTTTCTGAAGCTTTCTTT.